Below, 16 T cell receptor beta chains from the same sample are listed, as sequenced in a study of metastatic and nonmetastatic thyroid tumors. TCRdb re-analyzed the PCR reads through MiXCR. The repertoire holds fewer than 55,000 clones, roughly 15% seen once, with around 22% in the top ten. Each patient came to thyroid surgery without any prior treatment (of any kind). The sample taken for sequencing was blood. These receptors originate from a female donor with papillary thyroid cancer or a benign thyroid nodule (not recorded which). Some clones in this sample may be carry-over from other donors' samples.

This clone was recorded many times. CDR3 bases: TGTGCCACCAGGGCGGGCCGGCTTCTCACAGATACGCAGTATTTT. Protein product: CATRAGRLLTDTQYF. The chain couples TRBV24-1 to TRBJ2-3, with a weak D call TRBD2 (5 bases). V lost 7 bases, J lost 2 bases, and 15 bases lay in between. Germline V gene lookup returns CDR1 KGHDR and CDR2 SFDVKD. The CDR3 has 15 amino acids.

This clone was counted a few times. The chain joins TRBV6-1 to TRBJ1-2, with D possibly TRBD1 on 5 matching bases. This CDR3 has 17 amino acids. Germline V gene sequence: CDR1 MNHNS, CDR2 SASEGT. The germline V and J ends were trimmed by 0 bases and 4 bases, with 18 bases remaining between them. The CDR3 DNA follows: TGTGCCAGCAGTGAAGCGGTCGGGACCCTGATGTGCTATGGCTACACCTTC. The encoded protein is CASSEAVGTLMCYGYTF.

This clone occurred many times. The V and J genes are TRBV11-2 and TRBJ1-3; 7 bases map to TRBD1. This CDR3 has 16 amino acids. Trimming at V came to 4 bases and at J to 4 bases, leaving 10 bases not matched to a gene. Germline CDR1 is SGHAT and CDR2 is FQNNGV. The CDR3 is CASSSSGTERGNTIYF. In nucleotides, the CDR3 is TGTGCCAGCAGCTCCTCTGGGACAGAGCGGGGAAACACCATATATTTT. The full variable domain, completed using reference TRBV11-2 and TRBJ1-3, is EAGVAQSPRYKIIEKRQSVAFWCNPISGHATLYWYQQILGQGPKLLIQFQNNGVVDDSQLPKDRFSAERLKGVDSTLKIQPAKLEDSAVYLCASSSSGTERGNTIYFGEGSWLTVV.

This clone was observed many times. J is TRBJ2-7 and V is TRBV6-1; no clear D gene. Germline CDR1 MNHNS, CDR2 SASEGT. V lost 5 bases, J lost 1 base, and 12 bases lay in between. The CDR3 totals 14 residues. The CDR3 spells CASSTRSPSYEQYF. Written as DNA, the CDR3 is TGTGCCAGCAGTACCCGATCGCCATCCTACGAGCAGTACTTC.

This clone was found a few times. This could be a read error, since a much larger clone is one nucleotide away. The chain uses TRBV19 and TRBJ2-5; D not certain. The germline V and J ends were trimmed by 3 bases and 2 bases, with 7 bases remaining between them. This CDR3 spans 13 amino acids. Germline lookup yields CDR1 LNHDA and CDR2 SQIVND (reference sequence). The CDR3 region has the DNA TGTGCCAGTAGTATCGCAGAACAAGAGACCCAGTACTTC. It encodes CASSIAEQETQYF.

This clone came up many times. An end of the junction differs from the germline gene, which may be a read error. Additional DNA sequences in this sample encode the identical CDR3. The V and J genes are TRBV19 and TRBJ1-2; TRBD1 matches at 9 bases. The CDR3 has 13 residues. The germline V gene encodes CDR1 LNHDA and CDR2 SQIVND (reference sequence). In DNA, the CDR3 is TGTGCCAGTAGTATCCGACAGGGGGACGGCTACACCTTT. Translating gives CASSIRQGDGYTF.

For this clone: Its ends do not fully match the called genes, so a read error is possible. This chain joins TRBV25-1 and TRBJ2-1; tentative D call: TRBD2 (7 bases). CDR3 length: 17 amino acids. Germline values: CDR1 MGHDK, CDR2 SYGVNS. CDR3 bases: TGTGCCAGCAATGAACAGGGCGGGAGAGGGGCCTACAATGAGCAGTTCTTC. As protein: CASNEQGGRGAYNEQFF. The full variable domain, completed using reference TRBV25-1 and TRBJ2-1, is EADIYQTPRYLVIGTGKKITLECSQTMGHDKMYWYQQDPGMELHLIHYSYGVNSTEKGDLSSESTVSRIRTEHFPLTLESARPSHTSQYLCASNEQGGRGAYNEQFFGPGTRLTVL.

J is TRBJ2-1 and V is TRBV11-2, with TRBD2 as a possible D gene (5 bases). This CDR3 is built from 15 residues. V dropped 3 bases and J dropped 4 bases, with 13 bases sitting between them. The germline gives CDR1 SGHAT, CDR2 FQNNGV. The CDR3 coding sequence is TGTGCCAGCAGCTTCCGGGTCGGGGTTTACAATGAGCAGTTCTTC. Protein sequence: CASSFRVGVYNEQFF.

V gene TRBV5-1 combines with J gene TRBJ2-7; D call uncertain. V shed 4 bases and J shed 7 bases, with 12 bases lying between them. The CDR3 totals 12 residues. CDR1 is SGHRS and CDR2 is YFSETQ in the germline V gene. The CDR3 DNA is TGCGCCAGCAGCCTGTATCTACGAGAGCAGTACTTC. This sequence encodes CASSLYLREQYF.

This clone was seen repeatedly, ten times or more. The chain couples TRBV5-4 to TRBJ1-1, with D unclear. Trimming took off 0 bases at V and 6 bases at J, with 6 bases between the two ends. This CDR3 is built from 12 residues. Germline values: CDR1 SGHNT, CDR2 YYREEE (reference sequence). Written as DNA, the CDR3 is TGTGCCAGCAGCTTGGGGAGTTCTGAAGCTTTCTTT. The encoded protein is CASSLGSSEAFF.

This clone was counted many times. CDR3 DNA: TGTGCCAGCAGCCACCCAAACGGACTAGCGGTGTTCTTC. Protein product: CASSHPNGLAVFF. The chain is built from TRBV3-1 and TRBJ2-1, with TRBD2 matching over 10 bases. CDR1 is LGHDT, CDR2 YNNKEL, per germline (reference sequence). J was trimmed by 15 bases and V by 3 bases; bases with no gene match: 8. The CDR3 contains 13 residues.

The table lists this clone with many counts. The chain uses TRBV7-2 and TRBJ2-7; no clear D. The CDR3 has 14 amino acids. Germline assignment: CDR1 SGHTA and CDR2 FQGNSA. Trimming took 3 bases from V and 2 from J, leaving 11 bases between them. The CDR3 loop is CASSLGRLAYEQYF. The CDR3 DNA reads TGTGCCAGCAGCTTGGGCCGGCTAGCCTACGAGCAGTACTTC.

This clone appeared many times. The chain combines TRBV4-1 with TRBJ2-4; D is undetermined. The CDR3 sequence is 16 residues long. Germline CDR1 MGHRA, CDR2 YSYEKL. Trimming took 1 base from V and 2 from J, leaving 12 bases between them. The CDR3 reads CASSQVLRPTKNIQYF. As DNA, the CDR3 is TGCGCCAGCAGCCAAGTGCTACGGCCAACCAAAAACATTCAGTACTTC.

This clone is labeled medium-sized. The CDR3, as DNA: TGTGCCAGCAGTCAACTAGCGGGAGGGCGGGGCTCCTACAATGAGCAGTTCTTC. Its translation is CASSQLAGGRGSYNEQFF. The rearrangement links TRBV28 to TRBJ2-1, with 13 nucleotides matching TRBD2. J was trimmed by 0 bases and V by 5 bases; bases with no gene match: 7. The CDR3 loop spans 18 amino acids. Germline lookup yields CDR1 MDHEN and CDR2 SYDVKM.

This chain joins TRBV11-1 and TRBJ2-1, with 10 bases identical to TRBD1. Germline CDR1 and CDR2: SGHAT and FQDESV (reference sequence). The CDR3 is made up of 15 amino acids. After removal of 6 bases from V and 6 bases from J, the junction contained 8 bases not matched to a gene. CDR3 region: CASRALRQGANEQFF. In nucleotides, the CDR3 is TGTGCCAGCAGAGCCCTCAGACAGGGGGCCAATGAGCAGTTCTTC.

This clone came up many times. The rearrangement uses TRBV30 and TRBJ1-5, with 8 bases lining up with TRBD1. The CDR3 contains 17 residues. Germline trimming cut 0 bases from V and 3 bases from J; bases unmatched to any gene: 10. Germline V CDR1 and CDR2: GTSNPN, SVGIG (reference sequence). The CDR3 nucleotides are TGTGCCTGGAGTGTAGATCTAATGACAGGGGCCAATCAGCCCCAGCATTTT. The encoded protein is CAWSVDLMTGANQPQHF.